This entry describes one T cell receptor (beta chain). Its antigen remains unknown. Assay: immunoSEQ multiplex PCR; the TCRdb copy retains only in-frame clones and omits some. The sample lists roughly 36,000 clones, over 80% occurring once. These data belong to a study of OX40 agonist ivuxolimab in advanced cancers. About the research overall: A male proportion of 82.7% was recorded, with mean age 60 years and range about 23 to 90. Overall study results and limits: Among T cells, CD8+ cells averaged more expanded clones than CD4+ cells.

V was clipped by 7 bases and J by 4 bases, with 11 bases between them. This CDR3 comprises 13 residues. Germline CDR1 reads LNHDA; CDR2 reads SQIVND (reference sequence). This rearrangement joins TRBV19 to TRBJ1-5; D is unclear. Sample: CD4+ or CD8+ T cells sorted from blood, taken in a trial of the OX40 agonist ivuxolimab. The sequence came from an adult with an advanced solid tumor such as melanoma, head and neck, liver or kidney cancer. This CDR3 reads CASTLVPNQPQHF. CDR3 in DNA: TGTGCCAGTACCCTGGTCCCGAATCAGCCCCAGCATTTT.